The clone carrying this T cell receptor (beta chain) turned up a few times. Its antigen is unknown. The isolated RNA, all of it, was reverse transcribed, so expressed TCRB transcripts were what got sequenced. The assay was immunoSEQ multiplex PCR, and TCRdb's table has in-frame clones only and misses some. The repertoire holds around 450,000 clones, with about an eighth as singletons. Heparinised blood was drawn once per donor, averaging around 120 mL. This entry belongs to a study of beta chain features in type 1 diabetes. Overall study results and limits: Patients showed naive, central memory and Treg TCRB repertoires that appeared more similar than those of healthy donors.

The sample was naive CD4+ T cells from blood. This sequence originates from a woman in her late teens or twenties in good health.

The CDR3 coding sequence is TGTGCCAGCAGCCGGTCGACCGGGACAGGGAGTTTAACGCAGTATTTT. The encoded protein is CASSRSTGTGSLTQYF. The V call is TRBV5-6, the J call TRBJ2-3; 9 bases agree with TRBD1. Per germline, CDR1 SGHDT and CDR2 YYEEEE. The CDR3 consists of 16 residues. Unmatched junction bases numbered 15, after V lost 4 bases and J lost 9 bases.